This T cell receptor (beta chain) was captured by sequencing in a study of blood T cell repertoires in COVID-19. Whole-study context: In each case, the material was cDNA or gDNA derived from T cells, B-cell-depleted T cells, or PBMCs.

Using immunoSEQ multiplex PCR, the repertoire was profiled, and TCRdb retains in-frame clones only, with some absent. The sample includes about 130,000 clones, approximately 86% of them seen just once. Seattle's enrolled individuals joined amid active infection and were then monitored longitudinally. V gave up 3 bases and J gave up 7 bases; unmatched junction bases: 8. This CDR3 contains 16 residues. From germline, CDR1 is SGHRS and CDR2 YFSETQ. Sequenced input: peripheral blood. This receptor was identified in an older woman with COVID-19, enrolled during active disease. The chain couples TRBV5-1 to TRBJ1-6, with 9 bases identical to TRBD1. The DNA for the CDR3 is TGCGCCAGCAGCTCTGGGACAGGGCTTGGAAATTCACCCCTCCACTTT. Translating it yields CASSSGTGLGNSPLHF.